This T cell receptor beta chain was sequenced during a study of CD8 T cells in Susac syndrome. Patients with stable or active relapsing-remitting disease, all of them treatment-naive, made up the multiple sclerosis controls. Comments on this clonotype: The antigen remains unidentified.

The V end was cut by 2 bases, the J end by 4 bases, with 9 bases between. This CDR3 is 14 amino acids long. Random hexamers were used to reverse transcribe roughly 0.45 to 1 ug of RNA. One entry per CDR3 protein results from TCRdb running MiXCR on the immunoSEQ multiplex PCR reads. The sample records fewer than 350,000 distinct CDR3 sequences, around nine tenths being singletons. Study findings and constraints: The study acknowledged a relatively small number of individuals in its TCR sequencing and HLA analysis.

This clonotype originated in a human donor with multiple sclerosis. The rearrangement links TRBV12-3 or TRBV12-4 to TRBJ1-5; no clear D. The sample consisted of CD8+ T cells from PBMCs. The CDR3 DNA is TGTGCCAGCAGTTTAAGGTCAGGAAATCAGCCCCAGCATTTT. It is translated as CASSLRSGNQPQHF.